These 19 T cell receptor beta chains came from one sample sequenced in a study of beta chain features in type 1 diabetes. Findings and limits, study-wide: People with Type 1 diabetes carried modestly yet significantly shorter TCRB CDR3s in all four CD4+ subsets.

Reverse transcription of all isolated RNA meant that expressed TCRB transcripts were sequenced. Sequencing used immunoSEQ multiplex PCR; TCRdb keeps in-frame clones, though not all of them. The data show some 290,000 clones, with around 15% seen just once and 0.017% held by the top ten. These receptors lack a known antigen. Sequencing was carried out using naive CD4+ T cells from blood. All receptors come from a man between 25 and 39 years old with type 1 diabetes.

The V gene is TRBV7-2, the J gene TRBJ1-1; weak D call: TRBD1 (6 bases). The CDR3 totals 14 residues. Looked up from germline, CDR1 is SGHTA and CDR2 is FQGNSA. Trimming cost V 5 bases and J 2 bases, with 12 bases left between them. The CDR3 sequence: CASSTQQGNTEAFF. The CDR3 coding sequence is TGTGCCAGCAGCACCCAACAGGGCAACACTGAAGCTTTCTTT.

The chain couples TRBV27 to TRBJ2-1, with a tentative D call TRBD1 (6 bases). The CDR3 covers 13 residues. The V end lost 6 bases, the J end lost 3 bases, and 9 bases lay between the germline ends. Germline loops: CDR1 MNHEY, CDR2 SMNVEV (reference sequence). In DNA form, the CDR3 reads TGTGCCAGCAGACAACAGGGCTACAATGAGCAGTTCTTC. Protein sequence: CASRQQGYNEQFF.

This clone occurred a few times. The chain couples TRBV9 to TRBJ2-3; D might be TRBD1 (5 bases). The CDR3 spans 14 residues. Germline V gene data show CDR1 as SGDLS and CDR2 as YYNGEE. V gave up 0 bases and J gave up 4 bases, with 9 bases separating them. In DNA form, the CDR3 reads TGTGCCAGCAGCGTAGGCAGGGTCGCAGATACGCAGTATTTT. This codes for CASSVGRVADTQYF. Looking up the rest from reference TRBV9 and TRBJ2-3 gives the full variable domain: DSGVTQTPKHLITATGQRVTLRCSPRSGDLSVYWYQQSLDQGLQFLIQYYNGEERAKGNILERFSAQQFPDLHSELNLSSLELGDSALYFCASSVGRVADTQYFGPGTRLTVL.

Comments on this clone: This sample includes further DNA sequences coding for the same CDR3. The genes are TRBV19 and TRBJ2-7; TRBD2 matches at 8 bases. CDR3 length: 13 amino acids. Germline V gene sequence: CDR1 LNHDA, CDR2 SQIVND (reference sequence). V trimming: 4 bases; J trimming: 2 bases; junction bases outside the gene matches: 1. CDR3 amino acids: CASSTGLAYEQYF. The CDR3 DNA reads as TGTGCCAGTAGTACGGGACTAGCCTACGAGCAGTACTTC.

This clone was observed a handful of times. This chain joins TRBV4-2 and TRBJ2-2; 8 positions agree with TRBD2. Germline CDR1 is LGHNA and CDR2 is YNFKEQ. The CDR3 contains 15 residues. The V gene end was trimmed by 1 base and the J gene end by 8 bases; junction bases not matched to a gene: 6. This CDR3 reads CASSQAGLVGGELFF. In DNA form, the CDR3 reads TGTGCCAGCAGCCAAGCGGGACTAGTAGGTGGGGAGCTGTTTTTT.

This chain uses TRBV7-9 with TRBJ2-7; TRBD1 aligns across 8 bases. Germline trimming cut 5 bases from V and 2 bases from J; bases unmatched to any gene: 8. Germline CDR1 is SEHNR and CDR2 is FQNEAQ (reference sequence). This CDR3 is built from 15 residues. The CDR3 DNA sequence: TGTGCCAGCAGCACAGACAGGGGTGGGGCCTACGAGCAGTACTTC. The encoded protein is CASSTDRGGAYEQYF. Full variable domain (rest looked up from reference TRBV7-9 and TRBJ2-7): DTGVSQNPRHKITKRGQNVTFRCDPISEHNRLYWYRQTLGQGPEFLTYFQNEAQLEKSRLLSDRFSAERPKGSFSTLEIQRTEQGDSAMYLCASSTDRGGAYEQYFGPGTRLTVT.

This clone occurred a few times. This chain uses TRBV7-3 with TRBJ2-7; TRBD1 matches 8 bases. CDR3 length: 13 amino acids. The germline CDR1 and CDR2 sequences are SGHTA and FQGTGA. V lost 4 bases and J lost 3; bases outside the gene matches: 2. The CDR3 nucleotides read TGTGCCAGCAGCTGGGACAGGCTCTACGAGCAGTACTTC. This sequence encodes CASSWDRLYEQYF.

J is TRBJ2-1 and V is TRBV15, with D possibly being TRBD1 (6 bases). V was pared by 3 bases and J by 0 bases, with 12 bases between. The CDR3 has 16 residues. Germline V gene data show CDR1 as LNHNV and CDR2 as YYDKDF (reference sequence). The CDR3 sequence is CATSRPGTSSYNEQFF. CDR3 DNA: TGTGCCACCAGCAGGCCCGGGACATCCTCCTACAATGAGCAGTTCTTC.

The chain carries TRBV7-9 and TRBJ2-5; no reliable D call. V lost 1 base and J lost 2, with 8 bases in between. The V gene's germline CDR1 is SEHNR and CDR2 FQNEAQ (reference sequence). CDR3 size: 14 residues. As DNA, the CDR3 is TGTGCCAGCAGCTTAGTTACCAGTCAAGAGACCCAGTACTTC. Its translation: CASSLVTSQETQYF.

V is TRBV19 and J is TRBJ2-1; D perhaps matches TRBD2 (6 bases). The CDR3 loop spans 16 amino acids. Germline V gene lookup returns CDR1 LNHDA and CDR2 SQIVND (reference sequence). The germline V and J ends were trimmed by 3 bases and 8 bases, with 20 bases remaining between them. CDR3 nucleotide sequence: TGTGCCAGTAGTATGGAGGGAGTAGATTTTGGGGATGAGCAGTTCTTC. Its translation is CASSMEGVDFGDEQFF.

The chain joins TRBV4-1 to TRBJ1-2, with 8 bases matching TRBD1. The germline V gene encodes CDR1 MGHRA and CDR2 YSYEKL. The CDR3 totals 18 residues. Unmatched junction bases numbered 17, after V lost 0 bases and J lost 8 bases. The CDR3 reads CASSQEGQGALEKKGYTF. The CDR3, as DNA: TGCGCCAGCAGCCAAGAAGGGCAGGGGGCTCTGGAGAAGAAGGGCTACACCTTC.

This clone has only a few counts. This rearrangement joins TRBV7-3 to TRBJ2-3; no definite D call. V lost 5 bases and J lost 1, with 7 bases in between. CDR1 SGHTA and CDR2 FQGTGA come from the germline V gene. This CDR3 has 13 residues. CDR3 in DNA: TGTGCCAGCAGCCCCTCTGGCACAGATACGCAGTATTTT. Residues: CASSPSGTDTQYF. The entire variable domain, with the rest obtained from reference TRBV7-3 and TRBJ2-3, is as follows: GAGVSQTPSNKVTEKGKYVELRCDPISGHTALYWYRQSLGQGPEFLIYFQGTGAADDSGLPNDRFFAVRPEGSVSTLKIQRTERGDSAVYLCASSPSGTDTQYFGPGTRLTVL.

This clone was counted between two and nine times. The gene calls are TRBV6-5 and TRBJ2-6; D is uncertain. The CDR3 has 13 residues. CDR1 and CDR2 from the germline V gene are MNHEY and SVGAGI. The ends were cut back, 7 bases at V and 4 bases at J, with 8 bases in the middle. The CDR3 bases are TGTGCCAGCACCGGGTTGGGGGCCAACGTCCTGACTTTC. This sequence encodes CASTGLGANVLTF.

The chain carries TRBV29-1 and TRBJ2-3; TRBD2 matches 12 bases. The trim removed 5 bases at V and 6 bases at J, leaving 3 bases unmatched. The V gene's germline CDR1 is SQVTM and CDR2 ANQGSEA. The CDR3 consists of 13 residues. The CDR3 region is CSVLGLAGDTQYF. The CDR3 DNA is TGCAGCGTTTTAGGACTAGCGGGGGATACGCAGTATTTT.

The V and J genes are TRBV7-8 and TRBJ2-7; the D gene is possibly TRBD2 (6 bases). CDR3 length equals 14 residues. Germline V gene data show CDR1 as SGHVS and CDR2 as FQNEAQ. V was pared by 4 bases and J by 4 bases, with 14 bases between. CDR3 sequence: CASSSSAPDYEQYF. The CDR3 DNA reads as TGTGCCAGCAGCTCTAGCGCGCCGGATTACGAGCAGTACTTC.

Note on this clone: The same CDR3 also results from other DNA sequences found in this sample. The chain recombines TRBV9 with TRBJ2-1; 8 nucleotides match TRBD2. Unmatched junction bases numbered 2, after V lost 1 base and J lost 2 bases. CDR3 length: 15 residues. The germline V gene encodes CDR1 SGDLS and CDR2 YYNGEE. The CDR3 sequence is CASSVTSGTYNEQFF. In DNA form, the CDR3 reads TGTGCCAGCAGCGTAACTAGCGGAACCTACAATGAGCAGTTCTTC.

The CDR3 region is CASSQDYRTYNTEAFF. Written as DNA, the CDR3 is TGTGCCAGCAGCCAAGATTACAGGACATACAACACTGAAGCTTTCTTT. The rearrangement links TRBV4-2 to TRBJ1-1; weak D call: TRBD1 (5 bases). Germline V lookup: CDR1 LGHNA, CDR2 YNFKEQ. The length of the CDR3 is 16 residues. The V gene lost 0 bases and the J gene lost 2 bases, with 13 bases spanning the gap.

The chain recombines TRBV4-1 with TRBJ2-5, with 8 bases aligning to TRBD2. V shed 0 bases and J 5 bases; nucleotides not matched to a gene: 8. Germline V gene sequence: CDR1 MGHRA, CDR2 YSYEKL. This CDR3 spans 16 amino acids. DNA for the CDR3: TGCGCCAGCAGCCAAGATCTAGGACTAGCAGCGGAGACCCAGTACTTC. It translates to CASSQDLGLAAETQYF.

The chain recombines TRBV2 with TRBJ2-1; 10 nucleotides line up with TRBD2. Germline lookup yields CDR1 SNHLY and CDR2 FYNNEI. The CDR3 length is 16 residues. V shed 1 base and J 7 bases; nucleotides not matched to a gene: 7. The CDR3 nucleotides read TGTGCCAGCAGTGAAGTCAAGCGGGAGGGCCTAAATGAGCAGTTCTTC. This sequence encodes CASSEVKREGLNEQFF. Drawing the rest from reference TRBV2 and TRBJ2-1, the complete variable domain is EPEVTQTPSHQVTQMGQEVILRCVPISNHLYFYWYRQILGQKVEFLVSFYNNEISEKSEIFDDQFSVERPDGSNFTLKIRSTKLEDSAMYFCASSEVKREGLNEQFFGPGTRLTVL.